This paragraph reports one T cell receptor beta chain. Antigen specificity is unknown. Generated by immunoSEQ multiplex PCR, the TCRdb table keeps only in-frame clones and is missing some. The sample holds 110,000 to 150,000 clones; 75% to 90% are singletons and the top ten take 4.7%. V lost 1 base, J lost 6 bases, and 9 bases lay in between. This CDR3 region has 13 residues. In germline, CDR1 is LGHDT, CDR2 YNNKEL (reference sequence). The sample originates from a study of T cell responses to AZD1222 COVID-19 vaccine. Overall study results and limits: The donor cohort was predominantly white British with a female majority, and clonal diversity may have been underestimated. Samples come after the peak T cell response, not at day 14. Regions 160-218 and 743-854 dominated among vaccine-associated CD4 TCRs spanning spike.

The sequencing used peripheral blood, collected on day 0 of AZD1222 vaccination. The TCR sequence derives from an adult in good health. The J gene is TRBJ1-1, the V gene TRBV3-1 (or the pseudogene TRBV3-2); no clear D gene. CDR3 loop: CASSQGHGPEAFF. CDR3 nucleotide sequence: TGTGCCAGCAGCCAAGGACACGGTCCTGAAGCTTTCTTT.